Presented here are 25 T cell receptor beta chains from one specimen sequenced in a study of T cell responses to AZD1222 COVID-19 vaccine (dated by TCRdb to the early 2020s). The intended sense of this specimen's time point label: baseline before first vaccination. Libraries came from the immunoSEQ multiplex PCR assay. In TCRdb, the immuneACCESS table is reduced to in-frame sequences with V and J assigned. These tables do not hold every clone; where another copy was compared, an unresolved V gene accounts for under half, and the others remain unexplained. The sample data list under 300,000 clones, and about 92% of these were observed just once. The top ten clonotypes cover less than 0.65% of the sample. This sample comprised peripheral blood, obtained on day 0 of AZD1222 vaccination. The source of these receptors is an adult in good health.

The chain carries TRBV27 and TRBJ2-1, with D possibly being TRBD1 or TRBD2 (5 bases each). V shed 0 bases and J shed 2 bases, with 17 bases lying between them. The germline V gene has CDR1 MNHEY and CDR2 SMNVEV (reference sequence). The CDR3 covers 18 residues. The CDR3 spells CASSLSLGAIYTYNEQFF. The CDR3, as DNA: TGTGCCAGCAGTTTATCCCTCGGGGCTATCTACACCTACAATGAGCAGTTCTTC.

V gene TRBV19 combines with J gene TRBJ1-2; D gene uncertain. In germline, CDR1 is LNHDA, CDR2 SQIVND (reference sequence). The CDR3 is made up of 12 amino acids. Trimming pared 5 bases from V and 3 bases from J, leaving 7 bases between. The chain's CDR3 is CASSRRDYGYTF. Written as DNA, the CDR3 is TGTGCCAGTAGTCGGAGGGACTATGGCTACACCTTC.

V and J are TRBV27 and TRBJ2-7, with D perhaps TRBD1 or TRBD2 (5 bases each). This CDR3 region has 14 residues. With 6 bases removed from V and 5 bases from J, the gap between germline ends came to 17 bases. CDR1 MNHEY and CDR2 SMNVEV come from the germline V gene (reference sequence). Here the CDR3 reads CASSPRGPEDEQYF. DNA for the CDR3: TGTGCCAGCAGCCCCCGGGGCCCTGAGGACGAGCAGTACTTC.

This chain uses TRBV6-5 with TRBJ2-3; D might be TRBD1 or TRBD2, each matching 5 bases. With 2 bases removed from V and 8 bases from J, the gap between germline ends came to 11 bases. There are 13 residues in the CDR3. CDR1 is MNHEY, CDR2 SVGAGI, per germline. In nucleotides, the CDR3 is TGTGCCAGCAGTTACGGGGCTGAGGGTACGCAGTATTTT. It yields the protein CASSYGAEGTQYF.

J is TRBJ1-2 and V is TRBV6-5; D possibly corresponds to TRBD1 (5 bases). In germline, CDR1 is MNHEY, CDR2 SVGAGI. This CDR3 is built from 14 residues. The germline V and J ends were trimmed by 2 bases and 3 bases, with 10 bases remaining between them. CDR3 bases: TGTGCCAGCAGTTACCGCAGGGAGGACTATGGCTACACCTTC. This gives the protein CASSYRREDYGYTF.

This clone appeared once. The chain joins TRBV2 to TRBJ1-2, with TRBD1 identical over 12 bases. From germline, CDR1 is SNHLY and CDR2 FYNNEI. Trimming took 5 bases from V and 8 from J; bases not matched to a gene: 9. This CDR3 is built from 15 residues. CDR3 coding DNA: TGTGCCAGCAGTAACGGGGGACAGGGGGCGAGGGGCTACACCTTC. It encodes CASSNGGQGARGYTF.

To note about this clone: This sample also contains other DNA sequences that code for the same CDR3. The chain uses TRBV7-9 and TRBJ1-1; the match to TRBD1 covers 7 bases. Germline V gene data show CDR1 as SEHNR and CDR2 as FQNEAQ (reference sequence). Trimming cost V 2 bases and J 3 bases; bases outside gene matches: 3. The CDR3 consists of 14 residues. CDR3 loop: CASSLRQGDTEAFF. DNA of the CDR3: TGTGCCAGCAGCTTAAGGCAGGGGGACACTGAAGCTTTCTTT.

The rearrangement joins TRBV18 to TRBJ1-6; D gene unclear. The CDR3 has 15 amino acids. V was pared by 2 bases and J by 9 bases, with 14 bases between. Germline CDR1 is KGHSH and CDR2 is LQKENI. DNA of the CDR3: TGTGCCAGCTCACCAAGGGAACGGGCGGGTTCACCCCTCCACTTT. As protein: CASSPRERAGSPLHF.

The chain carries TRBV24-1 and TRBJ2-1; 10 bases fit TRBD2. The CDR3 covers 17 residues. Germline trimming cut 7 bases from V and 7 bases from J; bases unmatched to any gene: 15. CDR1 and CDR2 from the germline V gene are KGHDR and SFDVKD. CDR3 sequence: CATSPTAPSGRMNEQFF. The CDR3 DNA reads TGTGCCACCAGCCCAACAGCCCCTAGCGGGAGAATGAATGAGCAGTTCTTC.

This chain uses TRBV5-1 with TRBJ1-5; D not resolved. CDR3 length equals 14 residues. Trimming shortened V by 0 bases and J by 3 bases, and 7 bases separated the two germline ends. Germline values: CDR1 SGHRS, CDR2 YFSETQ. The CDR3 sequence is CASSLGAVNQPQHF. In DNA form, the CDR3 reads TGCGCCAGCAGCTTGGGGGCAGTCAATCAGCCCCAGCATTTT.

This rearrangement joins TRBV6-2 or TRBV6-3 to TRBJ2-7; D is possibly TRBD1 (6 bases). This CDR3 has 11 amino acids. The germline V gene encodes CDR1 MNHEY and CDR2 SVGEGT. V was clipped by 6 bases and J by 7 bases, with 10 bases between them. Written as DNA, the CDR3 is TGTGCCAGCAGCCAAAGGGGGGAGCAGTACTTC. Translation: CASSQRGEQYF.

This sequence joins TRBV5-1 and TRBJ2-1; 10 nucleotides match TRBD2. The CDR3 is 18 residues long. The germline V gene encodes CDR1 SGHRS and CDR2 YFSETQ. The trim removed 0 bases at V and 0 bases at J, leaving 6 bases unmatched. CDR3 in amino acids: CASSLVSGGFSSYNEQFF. In DNA form, the CDR3 reads TGCGCCAGCAGCTTGGTTAGCGGGGGGTTTAGCTCCTACAATGAGCAGTTCTTC.

This chain connects TRBV6-5 to TRBJ2-2; 10 bases align to TRBD1. V lost 2 bases to trimming and J lost 5 bases; unmatched junction nucleotides: 2. The CDR3 runs 15 residues. Germline V gene lookup returns CDR1 MNHEY and CDR2 SVGAGI. This CDR3 is CASSYRDRGTGELFF. CDR3 coding DNA: TGTGCCAGCAGTTACCGGGACAGGGGAACCGGGGAGCTGTTTTTT.

The CDR3 spells CASSSTSKNIQYF. CDR3 DNA: TGTGCCAGCAGTTCGACAAGCAAAAACATTCAGTACTTC. This chain connects TRBV27 to TRBJ2-4; no reliable D call. Germline values: CDR1 MNHEY, CDR2 SMNVEV (reference sequence). V shed 4 bases and J shed 3 bases, with 7 bases lying between them. This CDR3 has 13 amino acids.

The chain is built from TRBV6-5 and TRBJ2-1, with TRBD1 identical over 7 bases. This CDR3 contains 15 residues. Unmatched junction bases numbered 3, after V lost 4 bases and J lost 0 bases. CDR1 MNHEY and CDR2 SVGAGI come from the germline V gene. The CDR3 nucleotides are TGTGCCAGCAGTTCCGACAGGGTCTCCTACAATGAGCAGTTCTTC. It yields the protein CASSSDRVSYNEQFF.

In this sample, this clone turned up once. J is TRBJ2-3 and V is TRBV7-2, with 10 bases matching TRBD2. Per the germline V gene, CDR1 is SGHTA and CDR2 is FQGNSA. The junction had 6 bases not matched to a gene; V was cut back by 5 bases and J by 1 base. This CDR3 comprises 16 residues. For the CDR3, the DNA is TGTGCCAGCAGCCCTATGCTAGCGGGGGGCACAGATACGCAGTATTTT. The encoded protein is CASSPMLAGGTDTQYF.

This sequence joins TRBV24-1 and TRBJ1-2; 9 nucleotides match TRBD1. CDR1 and CDR2 (germline): KGHDR, SFDVKD. The ends lost 3 bases at V and 8 bases at J; junction bases unmatched: 9. The CDR3 is 15 residues long. DNA of the CDR3: TGTGCCACCAGTGATCCGAGGACAGGGGATCAGGGCTACACCTTC. Translation gives CATSDPRTGDQGYTF.

This clone has a single count. The V and J genes are TRBV27 and TRBJ2-1; 11 bases fit TRBD2. The CDR3 spans 18 residues. Germline assignment: CDR1 MNHEY and CDR2 SMNVEV (reference sequence). V lost 1 base and J lost 1; bases outside the gene matches: 6. CDR3 residues: CASSLFTSGGVSYNEQFF. The CDR3 DNA follows: TGTGCCAGCAGTTTATTTACTAGCGGGGGAGTTTCCTACAATGAGCAGTTCTTC.

V usage is TRBV7-9 and J usage is TRBJ1-1; 8 nucleotides line up with TRBD1. The V and J ends lost 6 bases and 11 bases, in that order; junction bases with no gene match: 5. The CDR3 has 11 amino acids. Germline V gives CDR1 SEHNR, CDR2 FQNEAQ (reference sequence). Written as DNA, the CDR3 is TGTGCCAGCAGTCCAGGGGGCGCGGCTTTCTTT. The encoded protein is CASSPGGAAFF.

The chain employs TRBV18 and TRBJ1-5; D call uncertain. With 2 bases removed from V and 6 bases from J, the gap between germline ends came to 8 bases. The CDR3 contains 13 residues. Germline CDR1 KGHSH, CDR2 LQKENI. In nucleotides, the CDR3 is TGTGCCAGCTCACCAATATTAGGTCAGCCCCAGCATTTT. Protein product: CASSPILGQPQHF.

DNA for the CDR3: TGTGCCAGCAGCTCAAAACACGAGCAGTACTTC. Translating gives CASSSKHEQYF. The chain uses TRBV7-9 and TRBJ2-7; D unclear. Germline V CDR1 and CDR2: SEHNR, FQNEAQ (reference sequence). V was trimmed by 4 bases and J by 5 bases, leaving 6 bases between them. CDR3 length: 11 amino acids. Together with reference TRBV7-9 and TRBJ2-7, the CDR3 gives the full variable domain: DTGVSQNPRHKITKRGQNVTFRCDPISEHNRLYWYRQTLGQGPEFLTYFQNEAQLEKSRLLSDRFSAERPKGSFSTLEIQRTEQGDSAMYLCASSSKHEQYFGPGTRLTVT.

The chain recombines TRBV5-6 with TRBJ2-2; TRBD2 matches at 11 bases. Looked up from germline, CDR1 is SGHDT and CDR2 is YYEEEE. The CDR3 length is 15 residues. J was trimmed by 5 bases and V by 4 bases; bases with no gene match: 4. This CDR3 reads CASSPLAGGTGELFF. CDR3 DNA: TGTGCCAGCAGCCCTCTAGCGGGAGGAACCGGGGAGCTGTTTTTT.

The chain carries TRBV11-2 and TRBJ2-7, with D possibly being TRBD1 (8 bases). Trimming removed 5 bases at V and 4 bases at J, with 24 bases between. CDR3 size: 17 residues. CDR1 is SGHAT, CDR2 FQNNGV, per germline. The CDR3 bases are TGTGCCAGCAGCCCAATAGCCCGACAGGGGACTAAGTACGAGCAGTACTTC. Its translation is CASSPIARQGTKYEQYF.

The gene calls are TRBV24-1 and TRBJ2-1; D perhaps matches TRBD2 (6 bases). Trimming stripped 6 bases from V and 4 bases from J, with 9 bases between. The V gene's germline CDR1 is KGHDR and CDR2 SFDVKD. The CDR3 is made up of 13 amino acids. CDR3 DNA sequence: TGTGCCACCAGTTGGAGGGCGTACAATGAGCAGTTCTTC. It yields the protein CATSWRAYNEQFF.

This clone appeared a single time. The chain is built from TRBV5-1 and TRBJ1-1; D is possibly TRBD1 (6 bases). The length of the CDR3 is 15 residues. Germline values: CDR1 SGHRS, CDR2 YFSETQ. Trimming removed 0 bases at V and 6 bases at J, with 15 bases between. The CDR3 loop reads CASSLGGPAAPEAFF. As DNA, the CDR3 is TGCGCCAGCAGCTTGGGGGGGCCGGCAGCCCCTGAAGCTTTCTTT.